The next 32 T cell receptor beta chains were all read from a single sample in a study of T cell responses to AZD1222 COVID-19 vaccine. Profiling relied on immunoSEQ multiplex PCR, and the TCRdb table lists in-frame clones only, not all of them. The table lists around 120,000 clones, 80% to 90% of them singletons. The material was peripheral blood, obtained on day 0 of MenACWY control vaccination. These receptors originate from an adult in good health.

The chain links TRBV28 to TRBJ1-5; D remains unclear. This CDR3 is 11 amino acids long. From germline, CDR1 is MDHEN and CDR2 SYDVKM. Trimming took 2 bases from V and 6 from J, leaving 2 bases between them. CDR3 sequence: CASSLAQPQHF. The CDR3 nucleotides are TGTGCCAGCAGTTTAGCTCAGCCCCAGCATTTT.

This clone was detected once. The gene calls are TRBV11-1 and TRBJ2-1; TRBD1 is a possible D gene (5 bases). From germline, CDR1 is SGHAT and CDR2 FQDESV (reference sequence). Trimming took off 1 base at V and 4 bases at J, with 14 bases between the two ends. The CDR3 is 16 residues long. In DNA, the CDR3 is TGTGCCAGCAGCTTAGGTGTCTGGGGCGATTACAATGAGCAGTTCTTC. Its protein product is CASSLGVWGDYNEQFF.

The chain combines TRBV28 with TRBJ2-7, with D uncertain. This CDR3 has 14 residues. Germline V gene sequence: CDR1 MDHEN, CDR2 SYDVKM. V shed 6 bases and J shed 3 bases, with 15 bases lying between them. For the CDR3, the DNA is TGTGCCAGCAGCAAGGGCCCCCCAAGCTACGAGCAGTACTTC. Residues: CASSKGPPSYEQYF.

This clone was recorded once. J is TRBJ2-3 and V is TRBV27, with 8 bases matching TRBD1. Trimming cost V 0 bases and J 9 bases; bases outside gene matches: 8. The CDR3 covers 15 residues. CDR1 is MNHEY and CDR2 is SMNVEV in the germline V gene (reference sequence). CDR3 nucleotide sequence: TGTGCCAGCAGTTTATCGGCCACAGGGGGAACGACGCAGTATTTT. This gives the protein CASSLSATGGTTQYF.

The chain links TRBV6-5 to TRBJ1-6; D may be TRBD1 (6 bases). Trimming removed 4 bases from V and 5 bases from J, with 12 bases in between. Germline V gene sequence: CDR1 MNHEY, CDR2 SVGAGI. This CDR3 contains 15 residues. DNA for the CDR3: TGTGCCAGCAGTTGGGGGGCGCCGCATAATTCACCCCTCCACTTT. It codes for CASSWGAPHNSPLHF.

CDR3 in DNA: TGTGCCAGCAGCTTAGGCCTAGCGCTCTCCTACAATGAGCAGTTCTTC. Protein: CASSLGLALSYNEQFF. This sequence joins TRBV7-9 and TRBJ2-1; D is perhaps TRBD2 (6 bases). Looked up from germline, CDR1 is SEHNR and CDR2 is FQNEAQ (reference sequence). Trimming removed 1 base from V and 0 bases from J, with 10 bases in between. The CDR3 totals 16 residues.

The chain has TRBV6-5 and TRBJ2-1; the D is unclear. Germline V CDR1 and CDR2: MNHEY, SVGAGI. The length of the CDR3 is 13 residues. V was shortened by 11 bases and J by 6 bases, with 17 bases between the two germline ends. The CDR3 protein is CAWSRSRGNEQFF. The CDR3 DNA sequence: TGTGCCTGGTCCAGGAGCCGCGGCAATGAGCAGTTCTTC.

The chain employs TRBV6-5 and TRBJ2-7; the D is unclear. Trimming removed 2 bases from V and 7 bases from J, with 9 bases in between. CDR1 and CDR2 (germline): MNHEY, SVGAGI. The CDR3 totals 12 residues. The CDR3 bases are TGTGCCAGCAGTTACCTGGGCGGTGAGCAGTACTTC. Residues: CASSYLGGEQYF.

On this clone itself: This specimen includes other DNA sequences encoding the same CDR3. CDR3 sequence (DNA): TGCAGTGCTAGAGTTGGAGATACGCAGTATTTT. Its translation: CSARVGDTQYF. The V gene is TRBV20-1, the J gene TRBJ2-3; no clear D gene. Germline lookup yields CDR1 DFQATT and CDR2 SNEGSKA (reference sequence). The germline V and J ends were trimmed by 1 base and 5 bases, with 4 bases remaining between them. This CDR3 comprises 11 residues.

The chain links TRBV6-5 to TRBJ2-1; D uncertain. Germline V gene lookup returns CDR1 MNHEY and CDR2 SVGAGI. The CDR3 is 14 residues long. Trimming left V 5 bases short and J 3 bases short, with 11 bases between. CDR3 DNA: TGTGCCAGCAGTATCGACGGATACTACAATGAGCAGTTCTTC. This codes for CASSIDGYYNEQFF.

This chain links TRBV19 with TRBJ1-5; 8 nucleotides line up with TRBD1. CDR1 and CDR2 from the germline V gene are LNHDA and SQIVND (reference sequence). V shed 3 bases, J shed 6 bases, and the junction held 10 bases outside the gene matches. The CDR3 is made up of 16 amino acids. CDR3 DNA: TGTGCCAGTAGTATCGGTCCCAGGACAGGGACTCAGCCCCAGCATTTT. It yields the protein CASSIGPRTGTQPQHF.

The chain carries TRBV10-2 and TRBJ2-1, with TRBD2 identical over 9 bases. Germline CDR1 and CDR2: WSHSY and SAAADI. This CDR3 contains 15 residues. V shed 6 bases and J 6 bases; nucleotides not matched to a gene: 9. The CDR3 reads CASREAGGGGNEQFF. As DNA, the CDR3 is TGCGCCAGCAGGGAAGCGGGAGGAGGGGGCAATGAGCAGTTCTTC.

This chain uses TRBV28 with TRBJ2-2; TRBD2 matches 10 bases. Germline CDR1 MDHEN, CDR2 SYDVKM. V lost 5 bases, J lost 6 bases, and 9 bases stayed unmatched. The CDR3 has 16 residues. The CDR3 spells CASSPSLAGVSGELFF. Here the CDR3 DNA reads TGTGCCAGCAGTCCTTCTCTAGCGGGAGTTTCCGGGGAGCTGTTTTTT. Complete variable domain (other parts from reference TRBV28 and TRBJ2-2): DVKVTQSSRYLVKRTGEKVFLECVQDMDHENMFWYRQDPGLGLRLIYFSYDVKMKEKGDIPEGYSVSREKKERFSLILESASTNQTSMYLCASSPSLAGVSGELFFGEGSRLTVL.

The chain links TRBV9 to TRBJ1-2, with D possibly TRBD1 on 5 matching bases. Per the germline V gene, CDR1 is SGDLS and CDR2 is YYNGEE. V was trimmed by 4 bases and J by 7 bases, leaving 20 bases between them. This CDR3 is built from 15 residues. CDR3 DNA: TGTGCCAGCAGCACAAGGAGTGGGACGAAAAGTGGCTACACCTTC. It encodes CASSTRSGTKSGYTF.

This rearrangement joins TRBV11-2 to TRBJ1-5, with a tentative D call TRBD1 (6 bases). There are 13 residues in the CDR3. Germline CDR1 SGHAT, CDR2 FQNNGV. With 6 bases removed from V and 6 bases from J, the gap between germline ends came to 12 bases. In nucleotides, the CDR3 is TGTGCCAGCAGTTACACAGGGAGTCAGCCCCAGCATTTT. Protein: CASSYTGSQPQHF.

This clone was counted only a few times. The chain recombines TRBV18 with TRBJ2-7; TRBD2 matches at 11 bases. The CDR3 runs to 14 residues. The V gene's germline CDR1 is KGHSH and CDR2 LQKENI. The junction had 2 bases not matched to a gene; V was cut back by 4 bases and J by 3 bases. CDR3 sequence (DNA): TGTGCCAGCTCACTTAGCGGGAGGGGCTACGAGCAGTACTTC. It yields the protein CASSLSGRGYEQYF.

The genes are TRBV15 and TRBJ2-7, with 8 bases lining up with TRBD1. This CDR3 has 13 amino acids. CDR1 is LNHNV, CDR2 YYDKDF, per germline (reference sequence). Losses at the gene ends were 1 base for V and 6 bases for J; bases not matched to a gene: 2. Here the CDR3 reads CATSRGQGSEQYF. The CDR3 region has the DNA TGTGCCACCAGCAGAGGACAGGGGTCCGAGCAGTACTTC.

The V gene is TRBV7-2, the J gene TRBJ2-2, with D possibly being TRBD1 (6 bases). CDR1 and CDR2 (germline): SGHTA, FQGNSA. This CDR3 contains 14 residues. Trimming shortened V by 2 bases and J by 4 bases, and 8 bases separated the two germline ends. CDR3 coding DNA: TGTGCCAGCAGCTTAACAGGGATCACCGGGGAGCTGTTTTTT. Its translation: CASSLTGITGELFF.

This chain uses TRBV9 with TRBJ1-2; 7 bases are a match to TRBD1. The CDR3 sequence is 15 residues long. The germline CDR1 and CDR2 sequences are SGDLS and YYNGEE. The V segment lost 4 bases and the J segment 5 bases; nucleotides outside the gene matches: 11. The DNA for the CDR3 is TGTGCCAGCAGCACTCAGACAGGGCTAGGGTATGGCTACACCTTC. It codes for CASSTQTGLGYGYTF.

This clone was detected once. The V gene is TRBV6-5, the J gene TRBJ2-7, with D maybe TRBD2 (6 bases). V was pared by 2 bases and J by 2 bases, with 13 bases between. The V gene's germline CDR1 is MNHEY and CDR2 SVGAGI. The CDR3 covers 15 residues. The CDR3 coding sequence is TGTGCCAGCAGTTACGCTTATAGCGGCCCCTACGAGCAGTACTTC. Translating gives CASSYAYSGPYEQYF.

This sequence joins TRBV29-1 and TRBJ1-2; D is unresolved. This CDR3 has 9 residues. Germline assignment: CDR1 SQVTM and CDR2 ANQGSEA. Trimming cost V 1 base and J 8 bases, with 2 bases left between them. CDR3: CSVEGGYTF. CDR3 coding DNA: TGCAGCGTTGAAGGCGGCTACACCTTC.

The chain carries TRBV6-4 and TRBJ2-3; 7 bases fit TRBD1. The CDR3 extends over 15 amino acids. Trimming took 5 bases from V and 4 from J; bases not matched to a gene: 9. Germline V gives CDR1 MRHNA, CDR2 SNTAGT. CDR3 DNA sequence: TGTGCCAGCAGTCCTGAACAGGGGACCGCAGATACGCAGTATTTT. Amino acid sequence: CASSPEQGTADTQYF.

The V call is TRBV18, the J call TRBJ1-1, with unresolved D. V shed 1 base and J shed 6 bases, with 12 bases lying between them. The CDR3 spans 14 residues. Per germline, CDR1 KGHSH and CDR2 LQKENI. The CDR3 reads CASSPREGRAEAFF. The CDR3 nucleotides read TGTGCCAGCTCACCACGGGAGGGTAGGGCTGAAGCTTTCTTT.

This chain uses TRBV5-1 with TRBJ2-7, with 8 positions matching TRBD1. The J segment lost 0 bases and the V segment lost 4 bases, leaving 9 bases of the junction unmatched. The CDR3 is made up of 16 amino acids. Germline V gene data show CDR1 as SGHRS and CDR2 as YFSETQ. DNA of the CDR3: TGCGCCAGCAGCCAACGGACAGGGACCGCCTCCTACGAGCAGTACTTC. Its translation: CASSQRTGTASYEQYF.

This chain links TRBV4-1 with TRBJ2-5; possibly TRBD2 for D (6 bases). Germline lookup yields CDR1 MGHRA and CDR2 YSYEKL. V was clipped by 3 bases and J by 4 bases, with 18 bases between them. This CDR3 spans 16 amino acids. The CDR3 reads CASSHPDNGGLETQYF. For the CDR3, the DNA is TGCGCCAGCAGCCACCCGGACAACGGGGGTTTAGAGACCCAGTACTTC.

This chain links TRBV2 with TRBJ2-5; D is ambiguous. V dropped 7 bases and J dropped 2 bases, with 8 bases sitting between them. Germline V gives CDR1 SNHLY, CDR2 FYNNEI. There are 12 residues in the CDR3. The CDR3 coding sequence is TGTGCCAGCAATGAGGTTCAAGAGACCCAGTACTTC. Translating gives CASNEVQETQYF.

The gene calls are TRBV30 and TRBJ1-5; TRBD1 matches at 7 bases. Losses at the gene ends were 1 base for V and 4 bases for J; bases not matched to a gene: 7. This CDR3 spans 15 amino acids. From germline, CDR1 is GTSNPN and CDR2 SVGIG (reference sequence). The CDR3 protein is CAWSAIGTANQPQHF. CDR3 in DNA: TGTGCCTGGAGTGCGATAGGGACAGCGAATCAGCCCCAGCATTTT. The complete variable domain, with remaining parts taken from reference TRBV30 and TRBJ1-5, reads SQTIHQWPATLVQPVGSPLSLECTVEGTSNPNLYWYRQAAGRGLQLLFYSVGIGQISSEVPQNLSASRPQDRQFILSSKKLLLSDSGFYLCAWSAIGTANQPQHFGDGTRLSIL.

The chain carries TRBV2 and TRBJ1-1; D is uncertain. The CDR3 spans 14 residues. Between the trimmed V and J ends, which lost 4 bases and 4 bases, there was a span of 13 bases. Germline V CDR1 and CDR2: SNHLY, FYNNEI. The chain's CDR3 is CASSGTRSGTEAFF. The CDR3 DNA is TGTGCCAGCAGTGGAACCCGATCGGGCACTGAAGCTTTCTTT.

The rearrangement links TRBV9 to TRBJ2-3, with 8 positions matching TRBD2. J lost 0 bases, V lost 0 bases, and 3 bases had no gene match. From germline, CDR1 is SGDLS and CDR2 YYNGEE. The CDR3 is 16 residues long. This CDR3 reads CASSVVVAGSTDTQYF. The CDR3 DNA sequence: TGTGCCAGCAGCGTAGTGGTAGCGGGAAGCACAGATACGCAGTATTTT.

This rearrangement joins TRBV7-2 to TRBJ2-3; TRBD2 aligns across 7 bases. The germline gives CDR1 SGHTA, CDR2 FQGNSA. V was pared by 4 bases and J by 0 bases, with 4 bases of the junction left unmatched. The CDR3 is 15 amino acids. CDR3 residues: CASSSTSASTDTQYF. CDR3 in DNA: TGTGCCAGCAGCTCAACTAGCGCTAGCACAGATACGCAGTATTTT. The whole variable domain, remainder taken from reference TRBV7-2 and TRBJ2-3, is GAGVSQSPSNKVTEKGKDVELRCDPISGHTALYWYRQSLGQGLEFLIYFQGNSAPDKSGLPSDRFSAERTGGSVSTLTIQRTQQEDSAVYLCASSSTSASTDTQYFGPGTRLTVL.

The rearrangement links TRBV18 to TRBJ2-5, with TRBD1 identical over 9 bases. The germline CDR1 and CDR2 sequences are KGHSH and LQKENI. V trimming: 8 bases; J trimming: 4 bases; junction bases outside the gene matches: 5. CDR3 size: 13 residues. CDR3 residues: CASVTGGGETQYF. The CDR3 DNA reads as TGTGCCAGCGTAACAGGGGGCGGAGAGACCCAGTACTTC.

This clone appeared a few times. The CDR3 coding sequence is TGTGCCAGCAGTTTAAACGGGGGGTATGGCTACACCTTC. It codes for CASSLNGGYGYTF. V gene TRBV28 combines with J gene TRBJ1-2, with a tentative D call TRBD1 (5 bases). The CDR3 contains 13 residues. CDR1 MDHEN and CDR2 SYDVKM come from the germline V gene. Between the trimmed V and J ends, which lost 2 bases and 5 bases, there was a span of 9 bases.